This T cell receptor (beta chain) stems from a study of CD8 T cells in ankylosing spondylitis. Findings and caveats of the study: In ankylosing spondylitis patients, matched synovial fluid reportedly showed significant enrichment of disease-linked clones.

About this clonotype: Antigen: not known.

CDR1 is SGDLS, CDR2 YYNGEE, per germline. The CDR3 covers 17 residues. V gave up 4 bases and J gave up 0 bases, with 18 bases separating them. Quantitative 5'-RACE with molecular barcodes produced the TCR beta libraries. TCRdb passed the 5' RACE reads through MiXCR, listing each CDR3 protein once. The sample holds about 140,000 distinct CDR3 sequences, roughly a third seen once. The TCR comes from a male donor with ankylosing spondylitis. The chain joins TRBV9 to TRBJ2-3; D might be TRBD2 (6 bases). The sequenced material came from synovial fluid, either unsorted or a sorted T cell fraction (not recorded which). This CDR3 reads CASSPIASSASTDTQYF. CDR3 sequence (DNA): TGTGCCAGCAGCCCTATAGCCTCTAGCGCTAGCACAGATACGCAGTATTTT.